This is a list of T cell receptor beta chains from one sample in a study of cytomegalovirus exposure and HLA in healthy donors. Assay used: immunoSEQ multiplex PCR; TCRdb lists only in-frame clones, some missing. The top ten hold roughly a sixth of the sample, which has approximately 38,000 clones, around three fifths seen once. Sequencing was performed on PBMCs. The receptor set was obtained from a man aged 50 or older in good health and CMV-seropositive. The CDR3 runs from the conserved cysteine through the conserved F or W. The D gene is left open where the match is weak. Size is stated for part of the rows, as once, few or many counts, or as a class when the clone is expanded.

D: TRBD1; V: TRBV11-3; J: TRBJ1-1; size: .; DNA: TGTGCCAGCAGCTTAGTGGGGACAGGGGGCACTGAAGCTTTCTTT; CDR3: CASSLVGTGGTEAFF
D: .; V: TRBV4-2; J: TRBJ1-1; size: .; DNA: TGTGCCAGCAGCCAGGCAAGTCGGGGTATAGCTTTCTTT; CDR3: CASSQASRGIAFF
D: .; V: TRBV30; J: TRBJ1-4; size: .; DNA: TGTGCCTGGAGTGTACCTTCCAGGAATGAAAAACTGTTTTTT; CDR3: CAWSVPSRNEKLFF
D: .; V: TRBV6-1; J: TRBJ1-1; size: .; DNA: TGTGCCAGCAGTGAAGTAGGAGGCGACACTGAAGCTTTCTTT; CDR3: CASSEVGGDTEAFF
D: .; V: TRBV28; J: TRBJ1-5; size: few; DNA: TGTGCCAGCAGTACCCCCGACTTACCCGGAGTCAATCAGCCCCAGCATTTT; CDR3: CASSTPDLPGVNQPQHF
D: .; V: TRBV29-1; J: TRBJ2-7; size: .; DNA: TGCAGCGCCAGCGGAAGGTTCTCCTACGAGCAGTACTTC; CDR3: CSASGRFSYEQYF
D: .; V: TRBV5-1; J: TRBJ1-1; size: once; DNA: TGCGCCAGCAGCTTGCTGGACAGTATGAACACTGAAGCTTTCTTT; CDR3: CASSLLDSMNTEAFF
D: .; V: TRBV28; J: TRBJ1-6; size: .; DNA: TGTGCCAGCAGTTTAATGGAGTTTCGGGGTCCGACGACACCCCTCCACTTT; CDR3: CASSLMEFRGPTTPLHF
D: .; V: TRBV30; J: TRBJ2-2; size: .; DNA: TGTGCCTGGACCCGGCAGGCGAACACCGGGGAGCTGTTTTTT; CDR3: CAWTRQANTGELFF
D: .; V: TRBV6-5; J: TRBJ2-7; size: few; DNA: TGTGCCAGCAGTTACATAGGCAGGGCCTACGAGCAGTACTTC; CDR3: CASSYIGRAYEQYF
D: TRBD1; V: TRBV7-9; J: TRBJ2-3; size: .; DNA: TGTGCCAGCAGCTTAGGGGGACAGGGGGCCACAGATACGCAGTATTTT; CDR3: CASSLGGQGATDTQYF
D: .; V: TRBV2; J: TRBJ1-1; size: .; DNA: TGTGCCAGCAGGGGGGACACCAACACTGAAGCTTTCTTT; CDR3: CASRGDTNTEAFF
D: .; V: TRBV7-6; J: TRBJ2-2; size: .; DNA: TGTGCCAGCAGCCAGGAAAGGGGGGAGCTGTTTTTT; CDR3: CASSQERGELFF
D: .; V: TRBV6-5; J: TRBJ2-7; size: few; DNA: TGTGCCAGCAGTTTGTCTTTAGCTCCCTACGAGCAGTACTTC; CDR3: CASSLSLAPYEQYF
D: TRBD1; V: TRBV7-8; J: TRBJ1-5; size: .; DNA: TGTGCCAGCAGCTTAGGTGCGGGACAGTCTTATAGCAATCAGCCCCAGCATTTT; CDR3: CASSLGAGQSYSNQPQHF
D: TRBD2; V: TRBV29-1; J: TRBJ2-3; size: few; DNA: TGCAGCGTTGAAAGCGGGGGGATAGATACGCAGTATTTT; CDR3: CSVESGGIDTQYF
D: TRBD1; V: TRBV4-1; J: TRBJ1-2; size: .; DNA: TGCGCCAGCAGCCGAGATGACAGGGTAGGCTATGGCTACACCTTC; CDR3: CASSRDDRVGYGYTF
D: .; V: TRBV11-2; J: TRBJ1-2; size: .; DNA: TGTGCCAGCAGCCCTTCAATCGGGGGAAACTATGGCTACACCTTC; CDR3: CASSPSIGGNYGYTF
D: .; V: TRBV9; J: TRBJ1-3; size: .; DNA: TGTGCCAGCAGCGTGGACGGGAGGCCTGGAAACACCATATATTTT; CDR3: CASSVDGRPGNTIYF
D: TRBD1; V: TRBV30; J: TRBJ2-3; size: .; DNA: TGTGCCTGGAGTGTACCAGGGGGCTTGACAGATACGCAGTATTTT; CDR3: CAWSVPGGLTDTQYF
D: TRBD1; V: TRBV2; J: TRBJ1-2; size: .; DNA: TGTGCCAGCAGTGAGCAGGGGGTCAATGGCTACACCTTC; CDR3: CASSEQGVNGYTF
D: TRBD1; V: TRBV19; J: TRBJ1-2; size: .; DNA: TGTGCCAGTAGCACCGACAGGGACTATGGCTACACCTTC; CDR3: CASSTDRDYGYTF
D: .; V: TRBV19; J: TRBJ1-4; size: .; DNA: TGTGCCAGTAGTGAACAGGGCGGGAAACTGTTTTTT; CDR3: CASSEQGGKLFF
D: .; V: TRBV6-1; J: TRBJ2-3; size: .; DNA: TGTGCCAGCAGACTAACAGGGCTTTCAGATACGCAGTATTTT; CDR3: CASRLTGLSDTQYF
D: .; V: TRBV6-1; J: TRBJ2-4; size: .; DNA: TGTGCCAGCAGGTATGAGATGTCCAAAAACATTCAGTACTTC; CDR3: CASRYEMSKNIQYF
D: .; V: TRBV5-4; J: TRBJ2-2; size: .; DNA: TGTGCCAGCAGCCCCGTGCGGGGGAACACCGGGGAGCTGTTTTTT; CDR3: CASSPVRGNTGELFF
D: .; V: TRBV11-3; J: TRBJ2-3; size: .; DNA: TGTGCCAGCAGCCCGTTTCAGGGAAGCACAGATACGCAGTATTTT; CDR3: CASSPFQGSTDTQYF
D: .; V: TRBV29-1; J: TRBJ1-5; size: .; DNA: TGCAGCGCCGCTGCAGGGGTCGGTCAGCCCCAGCATTTT; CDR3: CSAAAGVGQPQHF
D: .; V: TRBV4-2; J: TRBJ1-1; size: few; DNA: TGTGCCAGCAGCCAAGGACGGACAGTGGCTGAAGCTTTCTTT; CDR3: CASSQGRTVAEAFF
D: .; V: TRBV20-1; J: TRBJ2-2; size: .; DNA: TGCAGTGCTAGAAGGGGCGAGAAGCTGTTTTTT; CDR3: CSARRGEKLFF
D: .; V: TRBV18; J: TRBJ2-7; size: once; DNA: TGTGCCAGCTCACCTCGAGGACTCTACGAGCAGTACTTC; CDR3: CASSPRGLYEQYF
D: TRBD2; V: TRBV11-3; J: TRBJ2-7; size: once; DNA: TGTGCCAGCAGCTTAGTTGCGGGGGGATGGAAGTACTTC; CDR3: CASSLVAGGWKYF
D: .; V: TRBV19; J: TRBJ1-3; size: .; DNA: TGTGCCAGTAGTCTAACTTCGACAACTGGAAACACCATATATTTT; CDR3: CASSLTSTTGNTIYF
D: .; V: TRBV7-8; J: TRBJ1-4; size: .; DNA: TGTGCCAGCAGCTTAGGGCAGGGGAATGAAAAACTGTTTTTT; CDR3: CASSLGQGNEKLFF